A selection of T cell receptor beta chains follows, all from one sample in a study of post-analysis software for immune sequencing data. TCRdb used MiXCR to reprocess the PCR reads, holding one entry per CDR3 protein. The table lists around 710,000 distinct CDR3 sequences, about half of them singletons, with approximately 4.4% in the top ten. The sample comprised blood. These receptors all stem from a girl under 18 with multiple sclerosis. CDR3s include the opening cysteine and the closing phenylalanine or tryptophan. Each record gives: D gene, clone size, V gene, J gene, CDR3 protein, CDR3 DNA. A D gene is named only where the DNA matches it firmly. Rows give clone size only sometimes, using once, few, many, or a class for an expanded clone.

D: TRBD2; size: NA; V: TRBV5-1; J: TRBJ2-3; CDR3: CASSLEGLAVADTQYF; DNA: TGCGCCAGCAGCTTGGAGGGACTAGCGGTTGCAGATACGCAGTATTTT
D: NA; size: few; V: TRBV28; J: TRBJ2-7; CDR3: CASRPGNRPHEQYF; DNA: TGTGCCAGCCGCCCGGGTAATAGACCCCACGAGCAGTACTTC
D: TRBD1; size: NA; V: TRBV6-6; J: TRBJ2-7; CDR3: CASSGQEKYEQYF; DNA: TGTGCCAGCAGTGGACAGGAAAAGTACGAGCAGTACTTC
D: NA; size: few; V: TRBV2; J: TRBJ1-4; CDR3: CASRRPLREVNEKLFF; DNA: TGTGCCAGCAGGCGTCCCCTCAGGGAGGTGAATGAAAAACTGTTTTTT
D: NA; size: few; V: TRBV5-1; J: TRBJ2-6; CDR3: CASSPGSTAGANVLTF; DNA: TGCGCCAGCAGCCCGGGATCAACCGCTGGGGCCAACGTCCTGACTTTC
D: TRBD1; size: few; V: TRBV11-2; J: TRBJ2-3; CDR3: CASSLGQAGTDTQYF; DNA: TGTGCCAGCAGCTTGGGACAGGCGGGCACAGATACGCAGTATTTT
D: NA; size: NA; V: TRBV29-1; J: TRBJ2-3; CDR3: CSVEESDTQYF; DNA: TGCAGCGTTGAAGAGTCAGATACGCAGTATTTT
D: TRBD2; size: NA; V: TRBV20-1; J: TRBJ2-5; CDR3: CSATERGETQYF; DNA: TGCAGTGCTACCGAGCGGGGGGAGACCCAGTACTTC
D: NA; size: NA; V: TRBV27; J: TRBJ2-1; CDR3: CASSGLFYNEQFF; DNA: TGTGCCAGCAGTGGACTATTCTACAATGAGCAGTTCTTC
D: TRBD2; size: NA; V: TRBV24-1; J: TRBJ2-3; CDR3: CATSDSGGVGTDTQYF; DNA: TGTGCCACCAGTGATTCGGGGGGAGTTGGGACAGATACGCAGTATTTT
D: NA; size: NA; V: TRBV6-1; J: TRBJ2-7; CDR3: CASSEQIRRESSYEQYF; DNA: TGTGCCAGCAGTGAACAGATTAGACGGGAAAGCTCCTACGAGCAGTACTTC
D: NA; size: NA; V: TRBV20-1; J: TRBJ2-7; CDR3: CSARDVGGMNDEQYF; DNA: TGCAGTGCTAGAGATGTGGGGGGCATGAACGACGAGCAGTACTTC
D: TRBD1; size: NA; V: TRBV10-3; J: TRBJ2-1; CDR3: CAISEVGGGEQFF; DNA: TGTGCCATCAGTGAGGTAGGGGGCGGTGAGCAGTTCTTC
D: TRBD2; size: NA; V: TRBV15; J: TRBJ2-1; CDR3: CATTRVVAGGEQFF; DNA: TGTGCCACCACCCGGGTTGTAGCGGGAGGTGAGCAGTTCTTC
D: NA; size: NA; V: TRBV11-2; J: TRBJ2-1; CDR3: CASSLPAGSDEQFF; DNA: TGTGCCAGCAGCCTCCCCGCGGGTTCGGATGAGCAGTTCTTC
D: NA; size: NA; V: TRBV6-6; J: TRBJ2-1; CDR3: CASSTVLGNEQFF; DNA: TGTGCCAGCAGTACAGTTCTGGGTAATGAGCAGTTCTTC
D: TRBD2; size: NA; V: TRBV12-5; J: TRBJ2-5; CDR3: CASGLSIAGGNETRYF; DNA: TGTGCTAGTGGTTTGTCCATAGCGGGAGGGAATGAGACCCGGTACTTC
D: NA; size: NA; V: TRBV24-1; J: TRBJ2-3; CDR3: CATSDFTSRSTETQYF; DNA: TGTGCCACCAGTGATTTCACTAGCAGGAGTACAGAGACGCAGTATTTT
D: NA; size: few; V: TRBV7-3; J: TRBJ1-4; CDR3: CASSLGQGRFTNEKLFF; DNA: TGTGCCAGCAGCTTGGGCCAGGGGCGGTTTACTAATGAAAAACTGTTTTTT
D: NA; size: few; V: TRBV4-3; J: TRBJ2-3; CDR3: CASSQWGTDTQYF; DNA: TGCGCCAGCAGCCAATGGGGGACAGATACGCAGTATTTT
D: NA; size: NA; V: TRBV7-2; J: TRBJ2-5; CDR3: CASSHFGGLETQYF; DNA: TGTGCCAGCAGCCACTTTGGGGGCCTGGAGACCCAGTACTTC
D: NA; size: few; V: TRBV5-1; J: TRBJ2-1; CDR3: CASSFGVGYNEQFF; DNA: TGCGCCAGCAGCTTTGGAGTAGGATACAATGAGCAGTTCTTC
D: NA; size: NA; V: TRBV7-8; J: TRBJ2-7; CDR3: CASSPNHEQYF; DNA: TGTGCCAGCAGCCCTAATCACGAGCAGTACTTC
D: NA; size: NA; V: TRBV3-1; J: TRBJ1-2; CDR3: CASSQEGTWWGYTF; DNA: TGTGCCAGCAGCCAAGAGGGGACTTGGTGGGGCTACACCTTC
D: TRBD2; size: NA; V: TRBV2; J: TRBJ2-3; CDR3: CATTGGVPTDTQYF; DNA: TGTGCCACTACGGGAGGGGTCCCCACGGATACGCAGTATTTT
D: TRBD1; size: NA; V: TRBV5-1; J: TRBJ2-3; CDR3: CASSSGTGTGSTDTQYF; DNA: TGCGCCAGCAGCTCTGGGACAGGGACAGGTAGCACAGATACGCAGTATTTT
D: NA; size: few; V: TRBV14; J: TRBJ2-5; CDR3: CASSPQDWWSLETQYF; DNA: TGTGCCAGCAGCCCGCAAGATTGGTGGAGTCTAGAGACCCAGTACTTC
D: NA; size: NA; V: TRBV7-2; J: TRBJ1-5; CDR3: CASSVDPRDQPQHF; DNA: TGTGCCAGCAGCGTCGACCCTAGGGACCAGCCCCAGCATTTT
D: NA; size: NA; V: TRBV6-4; J: TRBJ2-1; CDR3: CASSDTSLGPQFF; DNA: TGTGCCAGCAGTGACACCTCCCTAGGGCCCCAGTTCTTC
D: TRBD1; size: NA; V: TRBV29-1; J: TRBJ2-7; CDR3: CSVEGIRDSHRVEQYF; DNA: TGCAGCGTTGAAGGAATCCGGGACAGCCATAGGGTCGAGCAGTACTTC
D: NA; size: NA; V: TRBV7-6; J: TRBJ2-3; CDR3: CASSPGNTQYF; DNA: TGTGCCAGCAGCCCGGGTAATACGCAGTATTTT
D: NA; size: NA; V: TRBV7-6; J: TRBJ2-2; CDR3: CASRPTPTGNTGELFF; DNA: TGTGCCAGCAGGCCTACGCCGACAGGGAACACCGGGGAGCTGTTTTTT
D: NA; size: few; V: TRBV20-1; J: TRBJ2-7; CDR3: CSARGVTSYEQYF; DNA: TGCAGTGCTAGAGGGGTGACGTCCTACGAGCAGTACTTC
D: NA; size: NA; V: TRBV7-2; J: TRBJ2-2; CDR3: CASSFDRLEVGTGELFF; DNA: TGTGCCAGCAGCTTTGATCGACTCGAGGTTGGGACCGGGGAGCTGTTTTTT
D: TRBD2; size: NA; V: TRBV12-3/TRBV12-4; J: TRBJ2-7; CDR3: CASSPLAGVVYEQYF; DNA: TGTGCCAGCAGTCCGTTAGCGGGAGTAGTGTACGAGCAGTACTTC
D: NA; size: NA; V: TRBV9; J: TRBJ2-6; CDR3: CASSVLGTFYSGANVLTF; DNA: TGTGCCAGCAGCGTCCTCGGGACATTCTACTCTGGGGCCAACGTCCTGACTTTC
D: NA; size: NA; V: TRBV20-1; J: TRBJ2-1; CDR3: CSARVPSKVHEQFF; DNA: TGCAGTGCTAGAGTTCCCAGCAAGGTCCATGAGCAGTTCTTC
D: TRBD1; size: NA; V: TRBV7-9; J: TRBJ2-1; CDR3: CASTTGTGDLNEQFF; DNA: TGTGCCAGCACGACCGGGACAGGGGACCTCAATGAGCAGTTCTTC
D: NA; size: NA; V: TRBV25-1; J: TRBJ2-5; CDR3: CASSEYARGDGSTKTQYF; DNA: TGTGCCAGCAGTGAATATGCGAGGGGAGACGGGAGTACGAAGACCCAGTACTTC
D: NA; size: NA; V: TRBV6-6; J: TRBJ2-5; CDR3: CASSRRGPRGGQETQYF; DNA: TGTGCCAGCAGCCGCCGAGGGCCCCGGGGTGGCCAAGAGACCCAGTACTTC
D: NA; size: few; V: TRBV11-2; J: TRBJ2-1; CDR3: CASSLGAYSSYNEQFF; DNA: TGTGCCAGCAGCTTAGGGGCGTATAGCTCCTACAATGAGCAGTTCTTC
D: NA; size: few; V: TRBV5-1; J: TRBJ2-5; CDR3: CASSLGPVSEVEETQYF; DNA: TGCGCCAGCAGCTTGGGGCCGGTTAGCGAGGTGGAGGAGACCCAGTACTTC
D: NA; size: few; V: TRBV29-1; J: TRBJ1-3; CDR3: CSVEDGSGNTIYF; DNA: TGCAGCGTTGAGGACGGCTCTGGAAACACCATATATTTT
D: NA; size: few; V: TRBV5-6; J: TRBJ2-6; CDR3: CASSLIPSWDVGDSGANVLTF; DNA: TGTGCCAGCAGCTTGATTCCCAGTTGGGATGTCGGTGATTCTGGGGCCAACGTCCTGACTTTC
D: NA; size: NA; V: TRBV25-1; J: TRBJ2-3; CDR3: CASSVSQGTADTQYF; DNA: TGTGCCAGCAGTGTTAGCCAGGGTACGGCAGATACGCAGTATTTT
D: NA; size: NA; V: TRBV6-2/TRBV6-3; J: TRBJ1-6; CDR3: CASIRDGTSGSPLHF; DNA: TGTGCCAGCATCAGAGACGGAACCTCTGGCTCACCCCTCCACTTT